The 20 T cell receptor beta chains below all came from one sample that was sequenced in a study of T cells in localized non-small cell lung cancer. The table came from immunoSEQ multiplex PCR; TCRdb's copy has only in-frame clones and leaves some out. The sample holds 28,000 or so clones, about 85% seen once. This sample comprised peripheral blood, obtained before any cancer treatment. Receptor source: a man aged 35 to 70 with stage III squamous cell lung carcinoma.

The V gene is TRBV30, the J gene TRBJ1-2; no firm D call. The CDR3 sequence is 12 residues long. Germline CDR1 reads GTSNPN; CDR2 reads SVGIG (reference sequence). V lost 2 bases and J 1 base, leaving 5 bases between the germline ends. As DNA, the CDR3 is TGTGCCTGGAGTATAAGTAACTATGGCTACACCTTC. This sequence encodes CAWSISNYGYTF.

V is TRBV9 and J is TRBJ1-5; no clear D. Per germline, CDR1 SGDLS and CDR2 YYNGEE. The V and J ends lost 3 bases and 7 bases respectively, with 14 bases between them. The CDR3 sequence is 14 residues long. In DNA, the CDR3 is TGTGCCAGCAGCGAGGGCTTCGGAAGGCAGCCCCAGCATTTT. This codes for CASSEGFGRQPQHF.

The CDR3 sequence: CASSSTNYGYTF. The CDR3 region has the DNA TGTGCCAGCAGTTCGACCAACTATGGCTACACCTTC. The chain employs TRBV6-5 and TRBJ1-2, with unresolved D. Germline V gene lookup returns CDR1 MNHEY and CDR2 SVGAGI. This CDR3 is built from 12 residues. V shed 4 bases and J shed 2 bases, with 5 bases lying between them.

The V gene is TRBV18, the J gene TRBJ2-7; 8 bases match TRBD1. Germline CDR1 KGHSH, CDR2 LQKENI. The CDR3 runs to 13 residues. V lost 3 bases and J lost 4; bases outside the gene matches: 2. Written as DNA, the CDR3 is TGTGCCAGCTCACCCACAGGGGGATACGAGCAGTACTTC. This sequence encodes CASSPTGGYEQYF.

The V and J genes are TRBV11-2 and TRBJ1-2; D is unclear. Germline V gene lookup returns CDR1 SGHAT and CDR2 FQNNGV. Trimming removed 1 base from V and 8 bases from J, with 14 bases in between. The CDR3 loop spans 14 amino acids. CDR3 loop: CASSLGQQDRGYTF. The CDR3 bases are TGTGCCAGCAGCTTAGGGCAGCAGGATCGCGGCTACACCTTC.

This chain connects TRBV2 to TRBJ2-1; TRBD1 aligns across 7 bases. This CDR3 comprises 15 residues. The V gene end was trimmed by 8 bases and the J gene end by 3 bases; junction bases not matched to a gene: 10. From germline, CDR1 is SNHLY and CDR2 FYNNEI. The CDR3 DNA is TGTGCCAGCTCCAGGGAGACAGGGATCTACAATGAGCAGTTCTTC. Translating it yields CASSRETGIYNEQFF.

The gene calls are TRBV30 and TRBJ1-1, with a weak D call TRBD1 (6 bases). Germline V gives CDR1 GTSNPN, CDR2 SVGIG (reference sequence). The CDR3 totals 11 residues. As DNA, the CDR3 is TGTGCGGGGGGGTACAGGGCTGAAGCTTTCTTT. It translates to CAGGYRAEAFF.

This sequence joins TRBV30 and TRBJ1-4, with unresolved D. CDR3 size: 13 residues. The germline V and J ends were trimmed by 2 bases and 7 bases, with 11 bases remaining between them. The V gene's germline CDR1 is GTSNPN and CDR2 SVGIG (reference sequence). In DNA, the CDR3 is TGTGCCTGGAGTAACGGGCTGTTTGAAAAACTGTTTTTT. It translates to CAWSNGLFEKLFF.

This chain connects TRBV2 to TRBJ2-4; D gene unclear. The V and J ends lost 2 bases and 0 bases respectively, with 8 bases between them. This CDR3 is 15 amino acids long. In germline, CDR1 is SNHLY, CDR2 FYNNEI. The CDR3 sequence is CASSEWQIAKNIQYF. CDR3 DNA sequence: TGTGCCAGCAGTGAATGGCAGATAGCCAAAAACATTCAGTACTTC.

The chain couples TRBV5-1 to TRBJ2-3; D is unresolved. Germline V gene data show CDR1 as SGHRS and CDR2 as YFSETQ. V lost 0 bases and J lost 0, with 8 bases in between. The CDR3 extends over 15 amino acids. The CDR3 reads CASSLAADSTDTQYF. Written as DNA, the CDR3 is TGCGCCAGCAGCTTGGCGGCCGATAGCACAGATACGCAGTATTTT.

V is TRBV6-5 and J is TRBJ2-2; D gene uncertain. Deletions cut 0 bases from V and 3 bases from J, with 2 bases between. Germline-derived CDR1 and CDR2 are MNHEY and SVGAGI. This CDR3 has 13 residues. Here the CDR3 DNA reads TGTGCCAGCAGTTACTCGCACACCGGGGAGCTGTTTTTT. Its protein product is CASSYSHTGELFF.

J is TRBJ2-1 and V is TRBV9; D not resolved. This CDR3 is built from 16 residues. V was clipped by 5 bases and J by 0 bases, with 15 bases between them. Germline values: CDR1 SGDLS, CDR2 YYNGEE. The CDR3 sequence: CASSHSRGSSYNEQFF. In DNA, the CDR3 is TGTGCCAGCAGTCACTCTCGCGGTAGCTCCTACAATGAGCAGTTCTTC.

The rearrangement links TRBV7-6 to TRBJ2-5, with 10 nucleotides matching TRBD1. The V segment lost 5 bases and the J segment 5 bases; nucleotides outside the gene matches: 11. Germline-derived CDR1 and CDR2 are SGHVS and FNYEAQ. The CDR3 is 16 residues long. The CDR3, as DNA: TGTGCCAGCAGCCCTTGGACAGGGGGACTGGGGGAGACCCAGTACTTC. The encoded protein is CASSPWTGGLGETQYF.

The chain links TRBV11-2 to TRBJ1-2; the match to TRBD1 covers 7 bases. The CDR3 is 14 residues long. Trimming removed 5 bases from V and 4 bases from J; junction bases left unmatched: 7. CDR1 and CDR2 from the germline V gene are SGHAT and FQNNGV. This chain's CDR3 is CASSRRGQVYGYTF. For the CDR3, the DNA is TGTGCCAGCAGCCGTAGGGGGCAGGTCTATGGCTACACCTTC.

The chain employs TRBV27 and TRBJ2-1, with 7 bases identical to TRBD1. Germline V CDR1 and CDR2: MNHEY, SMNVEV (reference sequence). The CDR3 loop spans 14 amino acids. Trimming took 9 bases from V and 15 from J; bases not matched to a gene: 20. CDR3 loop: CASKGQPQLGNPFF. CDR3 coding DNA: TGTGCCAGTAAGGGACAGCCACAATTAGGGAATCCGTTCTTC.

The chain joins TRBV7-2 to TRBJ2-1, with D maybe TRBD2 (7 bases). The CDR3 runs to 16 residues. CDR1 and CDR2 from the germline V gene are SGHTA and FQGNSA. V was shortened by 5 bases and J by 4 bases, with 18 bases between the two germline ends. As DNA, the CDR3 is TGTGCCAGCAGCCCTCTCCCAAGGGGGGGTTACAATGAGCAGTTCTTC. This sequence encodes CASSPLPRGGYNEQFF.

The chain employs TRBV30 and TRBJ2-7; the match to TRBD1 covers 8 bases. This CDR3 is 13 amino acids long. V lost 7 bases to trimming and J lost 4 bases; unmatched junction nucleotides: 9. The V gene's germline CDR1 is GTSNPN and CDR2 SVGIG (reference sequence). Here the CDR3 DNA reads TGTGCCTTGGACAGGGTTGGCATGTACGAGCAGTACTTC. Protein product: CALDRVGMYEQYF.

This chain joins TRBV7-9 and TRBJ2-1, with D perhaps matching TRBD1 or TRBD2 (7 bases each). In germline, CDR1 is SEHNR, CDR2 FQNEAQ (reference sequence). The CDR3 covers 14 residues. V lost 3 bases and J 8 bases, leaving 14 bases between the germline ends. The chain's CDR3 is CASSFAAGGDEQFF. In DNA form, the CDR3 reads TGTGCCAGCAGCTTTGCGGCAGGGGGGGATGAGCAGTTCTTC.

Of note for this clone: Germline and junction disagree at one end, which may indicate a read error. The V call is TRBV14, the J call TRBJ2-7; TRBD2 aligns across 7 bases. The V gene's germline CDR1 is SGHDN and CDR2 FVKESK. The CDR3 totals 14 residues. The CDR3 sequence is CASSLSHQAGSLHF. The CDR3 coding sequence is TGTGCCAGCAGCCTAAGTCACCAAGCGGGGAGCTTGCACTTC.

The chain links TRBV29-1 to TRBJ1-4, with 8 bases fitting TRBD1. This CDR3 spans 14 amino acids. The junction had 9 bases not matched to a gene; V was cut back by 2 bases and J by 10 bases. CDR1 SQVTM and CDR2 ANQGSEA come from the germline V gene. This CDR3 reads CSVEWETGEVKLFF. The CDR3 DNA is TGCAGCGTTGAATGGGAGACAGGGGAAGTAAAACTGTTTTTT.